This T cell receptor (beta chain) is from a study of patients and donors after allogeneic stem cell transplantation. V gave up 1 base and J gave up 3 bases, with 14 bases separating them. Germline CDR1 SGHRS, CDR2 YFSETQ. The CDR3 totals 17 residues. This clonotype was counted at least ten times. Each CDR3 protein is one row after TCRdb ran MiXCR on the RT-PCR reads. Here the sample spans about 410,000 distinct CDR3 sequences, approximately 16% being singletons. Sequencing used blood, either unsorted or a sorted T cell fraction (not recorded which). V gene TRBV5-1 combines with J gene TRBJ2-6, with D tentatively TRBD1 (6 bases). This receptor was taken from a human donor who was either an allogeneic HSCT recipient or a stem cell or donor lymphocyte infusion donor (not recorded which). It is not recorded whose cells these are; they may come from a transplant donor. The chain's CDR3 is CASSLSHRDYGANVLTF. CDR3 coding DNA: TGCGCCAGCAGCTTGTCTCACAGGGATTATGGGGCCAACGTCCTGACTTTC. The full variable domain, its missing parts supplied by reference TRBV5-1 and TRBJ2-6, is KAGVTQTPRYLIKTRGQQVTLSCSPISGHRSVSWYQQTPGQGLQFLFEYFSETQRNKGNFPGRFSGRQFSNSRSEMNVSTLELGDSALYLCASSLSHRDYGANVLTFGAGSRLTVL.